This T cell receptor (beta chain) originates from a study of blood T cell repertoires in COVID-19. The CDR3 totals 15 residues. Germline V lookup: CDR1 SGHAT, CDR2 FQNNGV. The V gene lost 1 base and the J gene lost 3 bases, with 10 bases spanning the gap. Generated by immunoSEQ multiplex PCR, the TCRdb table keeps only in-frame clones and is missing some. The profile shows 150,000 or so clones, more than 80% of them singletons. Sequencing was performed on peripheral blood. The TCR was taken from a human donor with acute or convalescent COVID-19. The donor label of this sample is uncertain. The genes are TRBV11-2 and TRBJ1-5; perhaps TRBD1 as D (5 bases). Here the CDR3 reads CASSLAAGFNQPQHF. CDR3 nucleotide sequence: TGTGCCAGCAGCTTAGCGGCAGGGTTCAATCAGCCCCAGCATTTT. Based on the CDR3 plus reference TRBV11-2 and TRBJ1-5, the full variable domain is EAGVAQSPRYKIIEKRQSVAFWCNPISGHATLYWYQQILGQGPKLLIQFQNNGVVDDSQLPKDRFSAERLKGVDSTLKIQPAKLEDSAVYLCASSLAAGFNQPQHFGDGTRLSIL.